Each of the 11 T cell receptor beta chains below was sequenced from the same sample in a study of T cell changes during pregnancy in multiple sclerosis. Libraries were prepared by immunoSEQ multiplex PCR; TCRdb keeps only in-frame clonotypes and omits some of them. The table includes around 55,000 clones, around 93% detected once. The sample was CD8+ T cells from peripheral blood mononuclear cells, taken in the second trimester of pregnancy. The receptors derive from a female donor with multiple sclerosis, enrolled in a pregnancy study.

The V call is TRBV13, the J call TRBJ2-5; TRBD2 matches 8 bases. The end of the DNA is better explained by TRBJ2-7, so the J call may be wrong. The CDR3 spans 13 residues. CDR1 and CDR2 from the germline V gene are PRHDT and FYEKMQ (reference sequence). The DNA of the CDR3 is TGTGCCAGCAGCCATCGGGAGGGCTACGAGCAGTACTTC. It yields the protein CASSHREGYEQYF.

The rearrangement links TRBV4-1 to TRBJ2-5, with TRBD2 matching over 8 bases. The tail of the sequence fits TRBJ2-7 better, so the J call may be wrong. CDR1 is MGHRA, CDR2 YSYEKL, per germline. The CDR3 runs to 15 residues. CDR3 coding DNA: TGCGCCAGCAGCCAAGATACGGGGGGGCTCGACGAGCAGTACTTC. This translates into CASSQDTGGLDEQYF.

This clone was counted only a few times. V is TRBV30 and J is TRBJ2-6; D is unresolved. V was clipped by 5 bases and J by 16 bases, with 18 bases between them. The CDR3 covers 12 residues. Germline V gene data show CDR1 as GTSNPN and CDR2 as SVGIG (reference sequence). CDR3 in amino acids: CAWEDMTTQLTF. CDR3 in DNA: TGTGCCTGGGAGGATATGACGACGCAACTGACTTTC.

The J gene is TRBJ1-1, the V gene TRBV5-4; D possibly corresponds to TRBD1 (6 bases). With 4 bases removed from V and 0 bases from J, the gap between germline ends came to 10 bases. CDR1 is SGHNT and CDR2 is YYREEE in the germline V gene (reference sequence). The CDR3 runs 14 residues. DNA for the CDR3: TGTGCCAGCAGCGTGGGACACCTGAACACTGAAGCTTTCTTT. This encodes CASSVGHLNTEAFF. Combining the CDR3 with reference TRBV5-4 and TRBJ1-1 gives the whole variable domain ETGVTQSPTHLIKTRGQQVTLRCSSQSGHNTVSWYQQALGQGPQFIFQYYREEENGRGNFPPRFSGLQFPNYSSELNVNALELDDSALYLCASSVGHLNTEAFFGQGTRLTVV.

The chain has TRBV7-2 and TRBJ2-3; TRBD2 might be the D (5 bases). The V end was cut by 1 base, the J end by 2 bases, with 10 bases between. The CDR3 runs to 15 residues. CDR1 and CDR2 (germline): SGHTA, FQGNSA. The CDR3 here is CASSLGEGVTDTQYF. The CDR3 DNA follows: TGTGCCAGCAGCTTAGGTGAGGGAGTCACAGATACGCAGTATTTT.

This clone was detected once. The V gene is TRBV4-2, the J gene TRBJ2-2; tentative D call: TRBD2 (6 bases). This CDR3 spans 16 amino acids. Trimming shortened V by 0 bases and J by 6 bases, and 14 bases separated the two germline ends. In germline, CDR1 is LGHNA, CDR2 YNFKEQ. CDR3 DNA: TGTGCCAGCAGCCAAGACCTAACGGGAGTGGCCGGGGAGCTGTTTTTT. It is translated as CASSQDLTGVAGELFF.

The chain couples TRBV6-4 to TRBJ2-3, with 8 positions matching TRBD2. The CDR3 contains 15 residues. CDR1 is MRHNA and CDR2 is SNTAGT in the germline V gene. After removal of 3 bases from V and 0 bases from J, the junction contained 2 bases not matched to a gene. CDR3 in DNA: TGTGCCAGCAGTGAGTTAGCGGGGAGCACAGATACGCAGTATTTT. Protein sequence: CASSELAGSTDTQYF.

The V gene is TRBV9, the J gene TRBJ1-2, with TRBD1 as a possible D gene (5 bases). Deletions cut 6 bases from V and 3 bases from J, with 15 bases between. Germline-derived CDR1 and CDR2 are SGDLS and YYNGEE. This CDR3 contains 14 residues. CDR3 sequence (DNA): TGTGCCAGCACCTCAGCGGGGGGAGACTATGGCTACACCTTC. This translates into CASTSAGGDYGYTF. Full variable domain (remainder filled in from reference TRBV9 and TRBJ1-2): DSGVTQTPKHLITATGQRVTLRCSPRSGDLSVYWYQQSLDQGLQFLIQYYNGEERAKGNILERFSAQQFPDLHSELNLSSLELGDSALYFCASTSAGGDYGYTFGSGTRLTVV.

The rearrangement joins TRBV4-3 to TRBJ1-3; D call uncertain. This CDR3 is 17 amino acids long. V was cut by 0 bases and J by 2 bases, with 14 bases left in between. From germline, CDR1 is LGHNA and CDR2 YSLEER. DNA of the CDR3: TGCGCCAGCAGCCAAGAACCGGGAAGAAGTGCTGGAAACACCATATATTTT. This codes for CASSQEPGRSAGNTIYF.

This sequence joins TRBV4-2 and TRBJ2-7, with 9 bases lining up with TRBD2. This CDR3 is 16 amino acids long. Trimming at V came to 0 bases and at J to 3 bases, leaving 6 bases not matched to a gene. Per the germline V gene, CDR1 is LGHNA and CDR2 is YNFKEQ. The CDR3 spells CASSQESGGGGYEQYF. The CDR3 nucleotides read TGTGCCAGCAGCCAAGAATCTGGCGGGGGGGGCTACGAGCAGTACTTC.

The chain couples TRBV15 to TRBJ1-5, with D hard to call. Trimming stripped 1 base from V and 5 bases from J, with 9 bases between. Germline lookup yields CDR1 LNHNV and CDR2 YYDKDF (reference sequence). The CDR3 loop spans 14 amino acids. This chain's CDR3 is CATSRGSFDQPQHF. In DNA form, the CDR3 reads TGTGCCACCAGCAGAGGGAGTTTTGATCAGCCCCAGCATTTT.